The source of this T cell receptor (beta chain) is a study of EBV T-cell therapy then PD-1 blockade in nasopharyngeal carcinoma. TCRdb keeps only in-frame clones here, not all; method: immunoSEQ multiplex PCR. This sample has roughly 20,000 clones, with 84% found just once. On this clone: Antigen specificity is unknown.

The CDR3 loop spans 16 amino acids. Germline values: CDR1 LGHDT, CDR2 YNNKEL (reference sequence). Trimming left V 0 bases short and J 5 bases short, with 14 bases between. Specified treatment: AdE1-LMPpoly-expanded autologous EBV-specific T-cell therapy followed by anti-PD-1 nivolumab. Source: CD8+ T cells from blood, taken at roughly day 32 from a patient whose treatment included autologous EBV-specific T cells and nivolumab. The chain links TRBV3-1 (or the pseudogene TRBV3-2) to TRBJ2-1; the D gene could be TRBD1 or TRBD2 (7 bases each). This receptor was taken from a man between 35 and 55 years old with nasopharyngeal carcinoma. CDR3 loop: CASSQDLTGRDNEQFF. CDR3 DNA sequence: TGTGCCAGCAGCCAAGATTTGACAGGGAGGGACAATGAGCAGTTCTTC.